This T cell receptor beta chain was captured by sequencing in a study of graft-versus-host responses after intestinal transplantation (dated by TCRdb to the early 2020s). Some background on the complete study: The transplants that recipients received were multivisceral, liver-intestinal, or isolated intestinal. Every recipient was given anti-thymocyte globulin induction, followed by around three years of maintenance tacrolimus and steroids. Bulk TCR-beta CDR3 sequencing was used to track graft-versus-host and host-versus-graft alloreactive T cell clones in the graft, circulation and bone marrow after intestinal transplantation. Donor T cell macrochimerism was defined as a peak of at least 4% donor T cells among recipient peripheral blood mononuclear cells. The cohort enrolled 20 to 30 intestinal transplant recipients, one of whom was a retransplant, and a few patients without pretransplant specimens were excluded. To identify alloreactive clones, pre-transplant mixed lymphocyte reaction products were sequenced and then compared with unstimulated pre-transplant donor and recipient T cells. Samples from three later patients were sequenced in-house on an Illumina MiSeq with MiXCR processing rather than by the commercial service.

Reading the label with the study, this specimen's time point is: cells obtained before transplantation from donor or recipient. CD3+CD4+ and CD3+CD8+ populations were FACS-sorted from unstimulated pre-transplant donor and recipient cells taken from spleen or lymph nodes. What the study reported, not specific to this receptor: Early after transplant, peak levels of circulating GvH clones were associated with declines in HvG clones. GvH clones were detected in recipient bone marrow, and some appeared earlier in ileal mucosa or blood, consistent with an intestinal mucosal origin. In the allografts of patients with donor T cell macrochimerism, GvH to HvG T cell clonal ratios were high. The conclusions were limited by the relatively low number and heterogeneity of the intestinal transplant patients.

Libraries came from the immunoSEQ multiplex PCR assay. For most patients, genomic DNA was isolated with the Qiagen DNeasy Blood and Tissue Kit and sent frozen to Adaptive Biotechnologies for TCR sequencing. High-throughput TCR-beta CDR3 sequencing of genomic DNA from most patients was performed by Adaptive Biotechnologies. The study's processing was this. TCR sequencing data were retrieved from Adaptive's ImmunoSEQ software for around 18 patients, whereas a few other patients were processed with MiXCR and VDJtools. To correct CD4 versus CD8 sorting errors, sequences present in both subsets at a frequency ratio below 5:1 were removed. CDR3 nucleotide sequences shared between donor and recipient were removed because their origin could not be assigned. At least 2-fold expansion over unstimulated cells and a minimum CFSE-low frequency of 0.002% (template counts) or 0.001% (read counts) were required for clones to be classified as alloreactive. Clones were considered mappable if detected in sequenced pre-transplant spleen, lymph node, or MLR CFSE-low populations of the donor or recipient. Cumulative frequency of alloreactive clones was calculated as a percentage of all sequences weighted by copy number. TCRdb re-hosts the immuneACCESS table, in-frame sequences only. Its copies lack some clones; in the studies checked, an unresolved V gene accounts for under half of them, and the cause for the rest is not known. D and trimming come from the DNA, and the V and J calls and clone size come from that table. The sample profile shows tens of thousands of clones; approximately 95% of them were found once. The ten largest clones capture around 1.2% of the sample.

The CDR3 holds 12 amino acids from the cysteine to the phenylalanine. The retained sequence is limited to the CDR3, 36 bases, with the frame set at the first base. Based on the germline V gene, the CDR1 and CDR2 sequences are MDHEN and SYDVKM. V is reduced by 7 bases and J by 4 bases, leaving a spacing of 10 bases between them. In the case of this clone: Its recognized antigen is unknown. Base qualities were left out, and no much larger clone turns up one base away.

This sample comprised unstimulated CD8+ T cells sorted from spleen or lymph node cells, obtained before transplant. The chain is assembled from TRBV28 and TRBJ1-2, with no confident D gene call. The sequence was obtained from a human donor who was the organ donor for an intestinal transplant. At the DNA level, the sequence is TGTGCCAGCACCTCCCTTGTCTATGGCTACACCTTC. Its product reads: CASTSLVYGYTF.